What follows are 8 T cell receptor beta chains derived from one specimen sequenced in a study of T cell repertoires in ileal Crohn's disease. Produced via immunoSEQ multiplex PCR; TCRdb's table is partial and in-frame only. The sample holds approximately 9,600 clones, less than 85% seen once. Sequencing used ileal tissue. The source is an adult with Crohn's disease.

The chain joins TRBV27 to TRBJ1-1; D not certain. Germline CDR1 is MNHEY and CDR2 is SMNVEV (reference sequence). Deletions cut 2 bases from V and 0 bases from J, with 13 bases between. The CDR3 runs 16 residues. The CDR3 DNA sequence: TGTGCCAGCAGTTTAAGTGTTGGCAGAATGAACACTGAAGCTTTCTTT. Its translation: CASSLSVGRMNTEAFF.

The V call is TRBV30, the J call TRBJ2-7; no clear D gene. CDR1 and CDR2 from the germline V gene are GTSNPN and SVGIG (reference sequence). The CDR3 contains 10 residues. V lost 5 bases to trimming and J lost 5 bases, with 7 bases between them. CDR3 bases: TGTGCCTGGCTCTTAAACGAGCAGTACTTC. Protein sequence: CAWLLNEQYF.

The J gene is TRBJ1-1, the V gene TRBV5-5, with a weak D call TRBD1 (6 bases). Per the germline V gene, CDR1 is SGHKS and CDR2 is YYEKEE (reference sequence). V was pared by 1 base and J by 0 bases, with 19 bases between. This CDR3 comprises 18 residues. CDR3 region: CASSLKLGTGYMNTEAFF. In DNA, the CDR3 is TGTGCCAGCAGCTTGAAACTCGGCACAGGGTATATGAACACTGAAGCTTTCTTT. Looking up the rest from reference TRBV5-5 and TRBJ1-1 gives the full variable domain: DAGVTQSPTHLIKTRGQQVTLRCSPISGHKSVSWYQQVLGQGPQFIFQYYEKEERGRGNFPDRFSARQFPNYSSELNVNALLLGDSALYLCASSLKLGTGYMNTEAFFGQGTRLTVV.

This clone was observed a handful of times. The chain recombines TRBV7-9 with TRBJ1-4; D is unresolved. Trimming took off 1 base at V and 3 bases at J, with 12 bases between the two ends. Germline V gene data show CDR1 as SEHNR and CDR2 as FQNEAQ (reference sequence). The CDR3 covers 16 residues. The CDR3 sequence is CASSLVSGSSNEKLFF. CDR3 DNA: TGTGCCAGCAGCTTAGTGTCGGGGAGTTCTAATGAAAAACTGTTTTTT.

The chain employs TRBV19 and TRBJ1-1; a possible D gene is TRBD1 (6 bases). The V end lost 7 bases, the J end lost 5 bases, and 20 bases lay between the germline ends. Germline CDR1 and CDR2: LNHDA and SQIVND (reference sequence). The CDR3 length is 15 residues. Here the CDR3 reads CASTMQLTGWTEAFF. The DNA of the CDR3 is TGTGCCAGTACCATGCAACTAACAGGGTGGACTGAAGCTTTCTTT.

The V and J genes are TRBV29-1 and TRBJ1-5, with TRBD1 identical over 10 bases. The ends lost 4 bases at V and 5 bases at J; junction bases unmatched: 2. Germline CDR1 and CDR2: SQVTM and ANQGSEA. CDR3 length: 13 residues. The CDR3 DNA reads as TGCAGCGTTGGACAGGGGGCGGATCAGCCCCAGCATTTT. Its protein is CSVGQGADQPQHF.

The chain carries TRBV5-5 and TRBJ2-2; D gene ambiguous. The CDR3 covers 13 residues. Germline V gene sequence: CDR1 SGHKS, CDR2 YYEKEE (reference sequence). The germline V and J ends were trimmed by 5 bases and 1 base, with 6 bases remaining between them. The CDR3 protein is CASRQLNTGELFF. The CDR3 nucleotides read TGTGCCAGCAGGCAGTTGAACACCGGGGAGCTGTTTTTT. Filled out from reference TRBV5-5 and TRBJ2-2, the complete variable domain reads DAGVTQSPTHLIKTRGQQVTLRCSPISGHKSVSWYQQVLGQGPQFIFQYYEKEERGRGNFPDRFSARQFPNYSSELNVNALLLGDSALYLCASRQLNTGELFFGEGSRLTVL.

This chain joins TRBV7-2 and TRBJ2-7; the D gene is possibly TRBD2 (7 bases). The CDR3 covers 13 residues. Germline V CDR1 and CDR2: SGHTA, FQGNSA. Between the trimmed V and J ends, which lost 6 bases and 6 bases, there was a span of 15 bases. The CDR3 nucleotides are TGTGCCAGCAGGTTTGGTGGGGGGGCCGAGCAGTACTTC. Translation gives CASRFGGGAEQYF.